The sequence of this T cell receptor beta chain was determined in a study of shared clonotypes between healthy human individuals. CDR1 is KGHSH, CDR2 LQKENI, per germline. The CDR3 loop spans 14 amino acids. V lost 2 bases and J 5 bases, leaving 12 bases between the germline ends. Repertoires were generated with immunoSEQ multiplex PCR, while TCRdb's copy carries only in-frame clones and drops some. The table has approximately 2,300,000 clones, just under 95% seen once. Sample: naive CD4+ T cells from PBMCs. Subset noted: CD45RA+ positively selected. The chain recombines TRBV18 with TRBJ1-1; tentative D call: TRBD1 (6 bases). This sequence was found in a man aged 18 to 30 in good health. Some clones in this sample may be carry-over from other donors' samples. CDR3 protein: CASSPTGGRTEAFF. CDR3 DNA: TGTGCCAGCTCACCAACCGGGGGCAGGACTGAAGCTTTCTTT.